This entry is about one TCR beta chain. The CDR3 runs to 18 residues. CDR1 and CDR2 from the germline V gene are SGDLS and YYNGEE. With 3 bases removed from V and 0 bases from J, the gap between germline ends came to 19 bases. This sample stems from a study of cytomegalovirus exposure and HLA in healthy donors. Researchers ran the PCR with 60 Vbeta and 13 Jbeta primers. Sequenced by immunoSEQ multiplex PCR; TCRdb stores in-frame clones only, minus some. The sample includes around 200,000 clones, roughly four fifths of them seen just once. The TCR was taken from a girl aged 2 to 10 in good health and CMV-seronegative. The sequenced sample was PBMCs. The chain couples TRBV9 to TRBJ2-4, with TRBD2 as a possible D gene (5 bases). The CDR3 protein is CASSGTGSTFLAKNIQYF. The CDR3 DNA reads as TGTGCCAGCAGCGGGACGGGATCCACTTTTCTAGCCAAAAACATTCAGTACTTC. The full variable domain, with the rest looked up from reference TRBV9 and TRBJ2-4, is DSGVTQTPKHLITATGQRVTLRCSPRSGDLSVYWYQQSLDQGLQFLIQYYNGEERAKGNILERFSAQQFPDLHSELNLSSLELGDSALYFCASSGTGSTFLAKNIQYFGAGTRLSVL.